This TCR beta chain was sequenced during a study of T cell clusters in autoimmune cytopenias. Overall study findings and caveats: No experiment has yet validated the function of the T cell clusters defined in silico.

This CDR3 region has 13 residues. Germline V lookup: CDR1 MNHEY, CDR2 SMNVEV (reference sequence). A note on this clonotype: Antigen unknown.

Multiplex touch-down PCR amplified TRB using TRB-A and TRB-B pools in one tube. TCRdb reworked the multiplex PCR reads into one entry per CDR3 protein, no DNA. The sample data list roughly 4,400 distinct CDR3 sequences. Each sample's input was around 270 ng genomic DNA, 35,000 to 40,000 genome equivalents. Another study also made use of these data, one on T cell repertoires in aging, cancer and after chemotherapy. That paper adds: Repeat sampling of healthy donors over several months to years showed clear clonal overlap.

This sequence joins TRBV27 and TRBJ1-5; as DNA is missing, the TRBD1 call by TCRdb cannot be tested. The receptor was isolated from a human donor in good health. Sequencing was carried out using peripheral blood. The CDR3 here is CASRETGNQPQHF.